This T cell receptor (beta chain) is from a study of early T cells in non-severe SARS-CoV-2 infection. TCRdb processed the 5' RACE reads anew with MiXCR; each CDR3 protein has one entry. Here the sample spans about 53,000 distinct CDR3 sequences, 9.5% to 15% being singletons. Deletions cut 2 bases from V and 2 bases from J, with 19 bases between. Germline CDR1 reads MNHNY; CDR2 reads SVGAGI (reference sequence). CDR3 length: 17 amino acids. Study-wide results and caveats: The VDJdb matching leaned toward anti-spike CD8 responses and overlooked private and CD4 specificities.

This clonotype turned up a few times. Antigen unknown. Sequencing used whole blood, obtained at baseline. This clonotype was obtained from an adult who was a healthcare worker with PCR-confirmed SARS-CoV-2 infection or an uninfected control (not recorded which). This chain uses TRBV6-6 with TRBJ2-7, with a weak D call TRBD2 (6 bases). CDR3 coding DNA: TGTGCCAGCAGTTACGGACGGGAGACGCCGGGCACCTACGAGCAGTACTTC. Its protein is CASSYGRETPGTYEQYF.